This TCR beta chain was captured by sequencing in a study of metastatic and nonmetastatic thyroid tumors (dated by TCRdb to 2020 to 2022). With regard to the full study: Repertoires were compared across peripheral blood and tumor or nodule tissue samples from malignant and benign thyroid patients. What the authors observed across the whole study: In both blood and tumor samples, malignant tumors were reported to have significantly higher TCR beta diversity than benign nodules.

Before undergoing thyroid surgery, none of the patients had been given any kind of treatment. Patient clinical samples collected from the early 2010s to the late 2010s were retrospectively analysed using T-cell receptor beta sequencing. The library was prepared using PCR. Data came from an Illumina HiSeq 4000. High-throughput sequencing was used to profile the CDR3 region of the TCR beta-chain in every patient. On the authors' methods: CDR3 differences across clinicopathological groups were used to build a classifier for discriminating distant-metastatic papillary thyroid cancer patients. To measure repertoire diversity the researchers used the Shannon index, while the Morisita-Horn index served to gauge how similar the tumor and blood repertoires were. TCRdb reanalyzed the raw reads on its own, using fastp at Q25 for trimming and MiXCR for clone calling, and kept in-frame beta chains. TCRdb, rather than the study authors, made the V and J calls. The sample records about 35,000 clones, approximately 17% of which are singletons. The ten largest make up 5% to 8% of the sample.

This clone was seen ten or more times. Which antigen it targets is not known. No quality values exist for individual bases; no much larger clone is one base distant. Specimen: blood. The sequence derives from a male donor with papillary thyroid cancer or a benign thyroid nodule (not recorded which). Some clones in this sample may be carry-over from other donors' samples.

The nucleotide sequence is given as TGTGCCGTCGGGCGGGAGTGGTTGTTCTTC. Protein translation: CAVGREWLFF. Recombination joined TRBV12-3 or TRBV12-4 with TRBJ2-1; 7 junctional bases match TRBD2. After removal of 11 bases from V and 15 bases from J, the junction retains 10 bases not matched to a gene. Spanning cysteine to phenylalanine, the CDR3 consists of 10 amino acids. Just CDR3 DNA is preserved here, 30 bases in frame from base 1.